This TCR beta chain is from a study of blood T cell repertoires in COVID-19. The CDR3 sequence is 14 residues long. J was trimmed by 16 bases and V by 0 bases; bases with no gene match: 9. From germline, CDR1 is LNHNV and CDR2 YYDKDF (reference sequence). Data came from immunoSEQ multiplex PCR; TCRdb stores just in-frame clones and leaves some out. The sample comprises roughly 260,000 clones, 83% of which are singletons, and about 3.9% rests with the top ten. This receptor was identified in a woman aged 40 to 50 who had been exposed to COVID-19. V gene TRBV15 combines with J gene TRBJ1-6; 7 bases fit TRBD1. The sample comprised PBMCs or T cells enriched from blood (not recorded which). CDR3 residues: CATSRDPTGRQLHF. The CDR3 bases are TGTGCCACCAGCAGAGATCCGACAGGGCGGCAACTCCACTTT.